Each of the 27 T cell receptor beta chains below was sequenced from the same sample in a study of T-cell memory formation after mild COVID-19. TCRdb passed the 5' RACE reads through MiXCR, listing each CDR3 protein once. The sample has approximately 340,000 distinct CDR3 sequences, under 15% seen once. Sequences were obtained from PBMCs or a T cell subset sorted from them (not recorded which). These receptors came from a man younger than 35 who had mild COVID-19 (a few samples of this study predate the infection). Cell type and time point are not known.

The chain is built from TRBV6-5 and TRBJ1-1, with 7 bases fitting TRBD1. The trim removed 1 base at V and 11 bases at J, leaving 4 bases unmatched. In germline, CDR1 is MNHEY, CDR2 SVGAGI. CDR3 length: 12 residues. The CDR3 nucleotides read TGTGCCAGCAGTTACTGGACAGGCCCGGCTTTCTTT. Translation gives CASSYWTGPAFF.

The J gene is TRBJ2-5, the V gene TRBV27, with 8 bases that match TRBD2. The germline V gene encodes CDR1 MNHEY and CDR2 SMNVEV (reference sequence). The CDR3 runs 15 residues. V trimming: 8 bases; J trimming: 5 bases; junction bases outside the gene matches: 13. DNA for the CDR3: TGTGCCAGCCATAAAGCGGGGGCTTCTGGGGAGACCCAGTACTTC. Translated, it gives CASHKAGASGETQYF.

This clonotype was observed a handful of times. This sequence joins TRBV28 and TRBJ2-7; D uncertain. This CDR3 spans 15 amino acids. The ends were cut back, 5 bases at V and 0 bases at J, with 14 bases in the middle. Germline V gene lookup returns CDR1 MDHEN and CDR2 SYDVKM. CDR3 in DNA: TGTGCCAGCAGTCCACCCTTGGGCAGCTCCTACGAGCAGTACGTC. Its translation: CASSPPLGSSYEQYV.

The rearrangement links TRBV4-3 to TRBJ1-2; TRBD1 matches at 7 bases. This CDR3 contains 15 residues. Trimming at V came to 4 bases and at J to 6 bases, leaving 11 bases not matched to a gene. CDR1 LGHNA and CDR2 YSLEER come from the germline V gene. CDR3 in amino acids: CASSLRGGDSHGYTF. Written as DNA, the CDR3 is TGCGCCAGCAGCCTCAGGGGGGGCGATTCTCATGGCTACACCTTC.

The chain links TRBV12-3 or TRBV12-4 to TRBJ1-6; tentative D call: TRBD1 (6 bases). Trimming took 2 bases from V and 9 from J, leaving 8 bases between them. The CDR3 consists of 13 residues. The CDR3 DNA sequence: TGTGCCAGCAGTTTAACAGGGAGTTCACCCCTCCACTTT. Its translation: CASSLTGSSPLHF.

This clonotype was observed a few times. The chain joins TRBV5-5 to TRBJ1-1; D gene ambiguous. The germline V gene encodes CDR1 SGHKS and CDR2 YYEKEE (reference sequence). The germline V and J ends were trimmed by 5 bases and 5 bases, with 16 bases remaining between them. The CDR3 is 14 residues long. The CDR3 reads CASRLDGGRTEAFF. Written as DNA, the CDR3 is TGTGCCAGCAGACTGGACGGAGGTCGGACTGAAGCTTTCTTT. The variable domain in full, with the rest retrieved from reference TRBV5-5 and TRBJ1-1, is DAGVTQSPTHLIKTRGQQVTLRCSPISGHKSVSWYQQVLGQGPQFIFQYYEKEERGRGNFPDRFSARQFPNYSSELNVNALLLGDSALYLCASRLDGGRTEAFFGQGTRLTVV.

This clonotype was counted between two and nine times. The chain has TRBV4-1 and TRBJ1-5; a possible D gene is TRBD1 (6 bases). Per the germline V gene, CDR1 is MGHRA and CDR2 is YSYEKL. The CDR3 consists of 15 residues. Trimming removed 1 base at V and 3 bases at J, with 10 bases between. CDR3 sequence (DNA): TGCGCCAGCAGCCAAGTGTGGGACATCAATCAGCCCCAGCATTTT. Translated: CASSQVWDINQPQHF.

The chain has TRBV5-1 and TRBJ2-5; 8 positions match TRBD2. The CDR3 runs to 15 residues. Germline V lookup: CDR1 SGHRS, CDR2 YFSETQ. The junction had 6 bases not matched to a gene; V was cut back by 4 bases and J by 1 base. The CDR3 DNA sequence: TGCGCCAGCAGCACAATAGCGGGGTCCCAAGAGACCCAGTACTTC. It yields the protein CASSTIAGSQETQYF.

This chain uses TRBV11-2 with TRBJ2-5, with a possible D match to TRBD2 (5 bases). CDR3 size: 14 residues. Trimming shortened V by 1 base and J by 7 bases, and 13 bases separated the two germline ends. Germline assignment: CDR1 SGHAT and CDR2 FQNNGV. CDR3 in DNA: TGTGCCAGCAGCTTAGCCAGCGGATATGTGACCCAGTACTTC. It encodes CASSLASGYVTQYF.

The table lists this clonotype with a few counts. The chain links TRBV2 to TRBJ1-1, with 7 positions matching TRBD1. There are 14 residues in the CDR3. Trimming took 6 bases from V and 2 from J; bases not matched to a gene: 6. From germline, CDR1 is SNHLY and CDR2 FYNNEI. The CDR3 loop reads CASRLTGRNTEAFF. For the CDR3, the DNA is TGTGCCAGCAGACTGACAGGGCGCAACACTGAAGCTTTCTTT.

V and J are TRBV12-3 or TRBV12-4 and TRBJ2-4; D tentatively fits TRBD1 or TRBD2 (7 bases each). V was cut by 8 bases and J by 2 bases, with 10 bases left in between. The length of the CDR3 is 13 residues. In nucleotides, the CDR3 is TGTGCCAGCCAGGGGGGGACCAAAAACATTCAGTACTTC. Its translation is CASQGGTKNIQYF.

This clonotype was seen at least ten times. The chain carries TRBV20-1 and TRBJ2-3; 7 bases map to TRBD2. Germline V gives CDR1 DFQATT, CDR2 SNEGSKA (reference sequence). The CDR3 consists of 14 residues. Here the CDR3 DNA reads TGCAGCGCCAGAGACGGGGGGAGCACAGATACGCAGTATTTT. Translated, it gives CSARDGGSTDTQYF.

The table lists this clonotype with a few counts. The rearrangement joins TRBV5-1 to TRBJ2-7; D unclear. This CDR3 is built from 19 residues. The V end lost 2 bases, the J end lost 0 bases, and 24 bases lay between the germline ends. Germline-derived CDR1 and CDR2 are SGHRS and YFSETQ. The CDR3 loop is CASSFLPRAYLQSSYEQYV. In DNA form, the CDR3 reads TGCGCCAGCAGCTTCCTTCCCCGGGCGTACCTACAGAGCTCCTACGAGCAGTACGTC.

The chain is built from TRBV6-2 or TRBV6-3 and TRBJ2-1; no firm D call. This CDR3 comprises 14 residues. V lost 7 bases and J lost 0, with 10 bases in between. Germline values: CDR1 MNHEY, CDR2 SVGEGT. The CDR3 sequence is CASTHSDSYNEQFF. The CDR3 DNA is TGTGCCAGCACTCACTCGGACTCCTACAATGAGCAGTTCTTC.

V usage is TRBV15 and J usage is TRBJ2-1, with TRBD2 matching over 9 bases. CDR3 size: 16 residues. CDR1 LNHNV and CDR2 YYDKDF come from the germline V gene (reference sequence). Trimming removed 1 base from V and 8 bases from J; junction bases left unmatched: 9. This CDR3 is CATSRAWRGGQYEQFF. CDR3 nucleotides: TGTGCCACCAGCAGAGCGTGGCGGGGGGGCCAGTATGAGCAGTTCTTC.

This clonotype was detected a few times. The genes are TRBV28 and TRBJ2-2; tentatively, D is TRBD1 (6 bases). Germline CDR1 reads MDHEN; CDR2 reads SYDVKM. Between the trimmed V and J ends, which lost 1 base and 6 bases, there was a span of 12 bases. CDR3 size: 15 residues. The CDR3 here is CASSLFTGIAGELFF. The CDR3 DNA sequence: TGTGCCAGCAGTTTATTTACAGGGATCGCCGGGGAGCTGTTTTTT.

This sequence joins TRBV20-1 and TRBJ2-7; D unclear. CDR1 and CDR2 (germline): DFQATT, SNEGSKA (reference sequence). Trimming pared 2 bases from V and 4 bases from J, leaving 6 bases between. This CDR3 is 11 amino acids long. This chain's CDR3 is CSARTAYEQYV. CDR3 DNA: TGCAGTGCTAGAACGGCTTACGAGCAGTACGTC.

In this sample, this clonotype turned up a few times. The chain carries TRBV9 and TRBJ2-4; D might be TRBD1 or TRBD2, each matching 5 bases. CDR3 length: 12 amino acids. Trimming took 0 bases from V and 8 from J, leaving 6 bases between them. Germline V gene sequence: CDR1 SGDLS, CDR2 YYNGEE. The CDR3 here is CASSVGGDIQYF. CDR3 coding DNA: TGTGCCAGCAGCGTAGGAGGGGACATTCAGTACTTC.

This clonotype was detected only a few times. The chain has TRBV12-3 or TRBV12-4 and TRBJ2-3; D is tentatively TRBD1 or TRBD2 (5 bases each). V lost 7 bases and J lost 3, with 20 bases in between. The CDR3 has 16 amino acids. The CDR3 reads CASTGTVPSATDTQYF. CDR3 DNA: TGTGCCAGCACCGGGACCGTCCCAAGCGCGACAGATACGCAGTATTTT.

V and J are TRBV7-6 and TRBJ2-1, with D tentatively TRBD1 or TRBD2 (5 bases each). V lost 5 bases and J lost 6, with 11 bases in between. The CDR3 spans 13 residues. Germline-derived CDR1 and CDR2 are SGHVS and FNYEAQ. CDR3 amino acids: CASSPGTSNEQFF. CDR3 DNA: TGTGCCAGCAGCCCCGGGACCAGCAATGAGCAGTTCTTC.

As for this clonotype: The junction shows a germline mismatch at one end, possibly a read error. This sequence joins TRBV7-9 and TRBJ1-1, with D unresolved. The CDR3 loop spans 10 amino acids. Germline V CDR1 and CDR2: SEHNR, FQNEAQ (reference sequence). CDR3 nucleotide sequence: TGTGCCAGAAGCTTAGAGGCGGCTTTCTTT. The encoded protein is CARSLEAAFF.

V gene TRBV12-3 or TRBV12-4 combines with J gene TRBJ2-2; TRBD2 aligns across 9 bases. Losses at the gene ends were 5 bases for V and 5 bases for J; bases not matched to a gene: 9. The CDR3 consists of 16 residues. For the CDR3, the DNA is TGTGCCAGCAGTCCCCTTAGCGGGGGAAAGACCGGGGAGCTGTTTTTT. Its protein is CASSPLSGGKTGELFF.

The rearrangement links TRBV6-5 to TRBJ1-5; D is unresolved. CDR1 is MNHEY and CDR2 is SVGAGI in the germline V gene. Trimming took 4 bases from V and 6 from J, leaving 10 bases between them. The CDR3 runs to 13 residues. The CDR3 sequence: CASSWQSGQPQHF. The CDR3 region has the DNA TGTGCCAGCAGTTGGCAGTCAGGTCAGCCCCAGCATTTT.

The chain uses TRBV6-5 and TRBJ1-5; D is uncertain. Germline CDR1 is MNHEY and CDR2 is SVGAGI. There are 13 residues in the CDR3. V was pared by 5 bases and J by 4 bases, with 9 bases between. CDR3 in DNA: TGTGCCAGCAGTGATACAGCAAATCAGCCCCAGCATTTT. Its translation: CASSDTANQPQHF.

CDR3 in DNA: TGTGCCAGCAGTTACCGGCGGTCGTTCAGGGGAGTGGGGAATGAGCAGTTCTTC. Translated: CASSYRRSFRGVGNEQFF. This chain joins TRBV6-6 and TRBJ2-1, with D perhaps matching TRBD1 (6 bases). V was shortened by 2 bases and J by 7 bases, with 24 bases between the two germline ends. Germline CDR1 is MNHNY and CDR2 is SVGAGI (reference sequence). This CDR3 is 18 amino acids long.

This clonotype was picked up a small number of times. The chain uses TRBV27 and TRBJ1-2, with 7 bases aligning to TRBD1. Losses at the gene ends were 5 bases for V and 4 bases for J; bases not matched to a gene: 7. Germline CDR1 reads MNHEY; CDR2 reads SMNVEV (reference sequence). The CDR3 extends over 14 amino acids. The CDR3 DNA is TGTGCCAGCAGTGCTCACAGGGGAAGCTATGGCTACACCTTC. Protein product: CASSAHRGSYGYTF.

This clonotype was counted ten times or more. This sequence joins TRBV5-1 and TRBJ2-7; perhaps TRBD2 as D (6 bases). This CDR3 has 14 residues. CDR1 and CDR2 from the germline V gene are SGHRS and YFSETQ. V lost 4 bases to trimming and J lost 0 bases, with 11 bases between them. The DNA for the CDR3 is TGCGCCAGCAGCGCGGGACTCAGCTCCTACGAGCAGTACTTC. It is translated as CASSAGLSSYEQYF.